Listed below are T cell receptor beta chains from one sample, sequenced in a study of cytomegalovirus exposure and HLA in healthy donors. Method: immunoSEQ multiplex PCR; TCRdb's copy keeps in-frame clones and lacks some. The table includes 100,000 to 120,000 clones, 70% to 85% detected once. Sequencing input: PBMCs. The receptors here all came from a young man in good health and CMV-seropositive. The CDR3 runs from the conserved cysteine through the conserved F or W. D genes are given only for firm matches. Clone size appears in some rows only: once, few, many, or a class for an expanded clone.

CASIQGGRETQYF,TGTGCCAGCATCCAAGGGGGCCGGGAGACCCAGTACTTC,TRBJ2-5,TRBD1,TRBV2,-
CASSYSASGGAGEQFF,TGTGCCAGCAGTTACTCGGCTAGCGGGGGGGCGGGGGAGCAGTTCTTC,TRBJ2-1,TRBD2,TRBV6-6,-
CASSPGPSGGTTDTQYF,TGTGCCAGCAGCCCAGGGCCTAGCGGGGGGACCACAGATACGCAGTATTTT,TRBJ2-3,TRBD2,TRBV9,-
CASSEQVGQPQHF,TGTGCCAGCAGTGAACAGGTCGGTCAGCCCCAGCATTTT,TRBJ1-5,-,TRBV2,once
CAWIWGGSTDTQYF,TGTGCCTGGATTTGGGGGGGGAGCACAGATACGCAGTATTTT,TRBJ2-3,TRBD2,TRBV30,once
CASSLTATKEQFF,TGTGCCAGCAGCCTGACTGCGACTAAAGAGCAGTTCTTC,TRBJ2-1,-,TRBV7-2,-
CASSTGESSYNSPLHF,TGTGCCAGTAGTACCGGAGAGAGCTCCTATAATTCACCCCTCCACTTT,TRBJ1-6,-,TRBV19,-
CASSLTSGGMYEEQYF,TGTGCCAGCAGCTTAACTAGCGGGGGGATGTACGAAGAGCAGTACTTC,TRBJ2-7,TRBD2,TRBV7-2,-
CASSPLGAGGISGANVLTF,TGTGCCAGCAGTCCCCTAGGAGCGGGGGGAATCTCTGGGGCCAACGTCCTGACTTTC,TRBJ2-6,TRBD2,TRBV27,few
CASSLTVTETQYF,TGTGCCAGCAGCTTGACAGTGACGGAGACCCAGTACTTC,TRBJ2-5,-,TRBV5-8,-
CASSYSGSSYNEQFF,TGTGCCAGCAGTTATAGCGGGAGCTCCTACAATGAGCAGTTCTTC,TRBJ2-1,TRBD2,TRBV27,-
CASSLTGQASGGYTF,TGCGCCAGCAGCCTGACGGGACAGGCGTCAGGTGGCTACACCTTC,TRBJ1-2,TRBD1,TRBV5-1,-
CATSSVKGAVGYTF,TGTGCCACCAGCAGTGTTAAGGGGGCGGTTGGCTACACCTTC,TRBJ1-2,TRBD1,TRBV15,-
CASSFIRDINNEQFF,TGTGCCAGCAGCTTTATCCGGGATATCAACAATGAGCAGTTCTTC,TRBJ2-1,-,TRBV5-6,-
CASSPTYGLAGEETQYF,TGTGCCAGCTCACCGACGTATGGGCTAGCGGGGGAAGAGACCCAGTACTTC,TRBJ2-5,TRBD2,TRBV18,-
CASSRRQGQETQYF,TGTGCCAGCAGCCGAAGACAGGGTCAAGAGACCCAGTACTTC,TRBJ2-5,TRBD1,TRBV5-8,-
CASSKDRDLEQYF,TGTGCCAGCAGTAAGGACAGGGATCTCGAGCAGTACTTC,TRBJ2-7,TRBD1,TRBV2,few
CASTRDEQYF,TGTGCCAGCACCAGGGACGAGCAGTACTTC,TRBJ2-7,-,TRBV2,-
CAWSVKLGQGSEAFF,TGTGCCTGGAGTGTAAAACTAGGACAGGGTTCTGAAGCTTTCTTT,TRBJ1-1,TRBD1,TRBV30,once
CSARSGDTQYF,TGCAGTGCTAGATCGGGAGATACGCAGTATTTT,TRBJ2-3,-,TRBV20-1,once
CASGQNEQFF,TGTGCCAGCGGACAAAATGAGCAGTTCTTC,TRBJ2-1,-,TRBV27,-
CASSPLDGVTGELFF,TGCGCCAGCAGCCCTTTAGACGGGGTAACCGGGGAGCTGTTTTTT,TRBJ2-2,-,TRBV4-3,few
CASSLSGAVYNSPLHF,TGTGCCAGCAGTTTATCGGGGGCAGTATATAATTCACCCCTCCACTTT,TRBJ1-6,-,TRBV27,-
CASRKGQGDTGELFF,TGTGCCAGCAGAAAGGGACAGGGGGACACCGGGGAGCTGTTTTTT,TRBJ2-2,TRBD1,TRBV11-3,few
CASSQTGGRTEAFF,TGTGCCAGCAGCCAGACAGGGGGCCGCACTGAAGCTTTCTTT,TRBJ1-1,TRBD1,TRBV4-2,-
CAWSWGSSVQETQYF,TGTGCCTGGAGTTGGGGCTCTAGCGTTCAAGAGACCCAGTACTTC,TRBJ2-5,-,TRBV30,-
CASSIDRDYEQYF,TGTGCCAGCAGCATCGACAGGGATTACGAGCAGTACTTC,TRBJ2-7,TRBD1,TRBV7-3,-
CASSNRRRDVFEQYF,TGTGCCAGCAGCAACAGGCGCAGGGATGTGTTCGAGCAGTACTTC,TRBJ2-7,-,TRBV5-8,-
CASSEKSGGGNQPQHF,TGTGCCAGCAGTGAAAAGTCCGGCGGGGGCAATCAGCCCCAGCATTTT,TRBJ1-5,-,TRBV25-1,-
CASWGRGHFSYEQYF,TGTGCCAGCTGGGGAAGGGGACACTTCTCCTACGAGCAGTACTTC,TRBJ2-7,-,TRBV27,-
CASSRRTSPNTGELFF,TGCGCCAGCAGCCGTCGGACTAGCCCGAACACCGGGGAGCTGTTTTTT,TRBJ2-2,TRBD2,TRBV4-1,-
CASSYPYRGRDTEAFF,TGTGCCAGCAGTTACCCTTACAGGGGGCGCGACACTGAAGCTTTCTTT,TRBJ1-1,TRBD1,TRBV6-5,-
CASGALGGNSPLHF,TGTGCCAGCGGGGCCCTGGGGGGGAATTCACCCCTCCACTTT,TRBJ1-6,-,TRBV6-5,-
CASSRGLAGGHEQFF,TGTGCCAGCAGCCGGGGACTAGCGGGGGGGCATGAGCAGTTCTTC,TRBJ2-1,TRBD2,TRBV5-4,few
CASSLAGQGSDTQYF,TGCGCCAGCAGCTTGGCGGGGCAGGGGTCAGATACGCAGTATTTT,TRBJ2-3,-,TRBV5-1,-
CASSRPLAGHTDTQYF,TGTGCCAGCAGCCGCCCCCTGGCGGGCCACACAGATACGCAGTATTTT,TRBJ2-3,-,TRBV7-9,once
CSVVSVGETSGDAGADTQYF,TGCAGCGTTGTTTCGGTTGGAGAGACTAGCGGGGACGCCGGCGCAGATACGCAGTATTTT,TRBJ2-3,TRBD2,TRBV29-1,-
CASSEVGNTIYF,TGTGCCAGCAGTGAGGTGGGAAACACCATATATTTT,TRBJ1-3,-,TRBV6-5,-
CASSDQRGGSDTQYF,TGTGCCAGCAGCGACCAGCGGGGCGGATCAGATACGCAGTATTTT,TRBJ2-3,TRBD2,TRBV11-2,-
CASSPQGPGELFF,TGTGCTAGCAGCCCGCAGGGGCCCGGGGAGCTGTTTTTT,TRBJ2-2,-,TRBV7-7,-
CASSIGTSVSTDTQYF,TGTGCCAGTAGTATAGGGACTTCCGTTAGCACAGATACGCAGTATTTT,TRBJ2-3,-,TRBV19,-
CASSGSTPSGQGGETQYF,TGTGCCAGCAGCGGTAGTACCCCTTCTGGACAGGGAGGAGAGACCCAGTACTTC,TRBJ2-5,TRBD1,TRBV9,-
CASSSTGFYEQFF,TGTGCCAGCAGCTCTACGGGGTTCTATGAGCAGTTCTTC,TRBJ2-1,-,TRBV7-2,-
CASSEQGDQPQHF,TGCGCCAGCAGTGAACAGGGGGATCAGCCCCAGCATTTT,TRBJ1-5,TRBD1,TRBV10-1,-
CAWSVNRLANYGYTF,TGTGCCTGGAGTGTAAACAGGTTAGCTAACTATGGCTACACCTTC,TRBJ1-2,-,TRBV30,-
CASSSESSPRVNTEAFF,TGTGCCAGCAGCTCCGAATCCTCCCCCAGGGTGAACACTGAAGCTTTCTTT,TRBJ1-1,-,TRBV7-3,once
CASSQVVRTSTDTQYF,TGTGCCAGCAGCCAAGTGGTCCGGACTAGCACAGATACGCAGTATTTT,TRBJ2-3,-,TRBV5-5,-
CASSQGRAGALNYNEQFF,TGTGCCAGCAGCCAAGGTAGAGCGGGGGCCTTGAATTACAATGAGCAGTTCTTC,TRBJ2-1,TRBD2,TRBV4-2,-
CARTSLFVGDRESGYTF,TGTGCCAGAACCTCCTTGTTTGTAGGGGACAGGGAAAGTGGCTACACCTTC,TRBJ1-2,TRBD1,TRBV2,-
CASSLRLAGGETGELFF,TGCGCCAGCAGCTTAAGACTAGCGGGGGGTGAGACCGGGGAGCTGTTTTTT,TRBJ2-2,TRBD2,TRBV5-1,-
CARRRGTGVPPDTQYF,TGTGCCAGAAGAAGAGGGACAGGGGTTCCCCCGGATACGCAGTATTTT,TRBJ2-3,TRBD1,TRBV5-3,-
CASGYRDRTYEQYF,TGTGCTAGTGGGTACCGGGACAGAACCTACGAGCAGTACTTC,TRBJ2-7,TRBD1,TRBV12-5,-
CASSAYGQGGTYEQYF,TGTGCCAGCAGTGCGTATGGACAGGGAGGTACATACGAGCAGTACTTC,TRBJ2-7,TRBD1,TRBV25-1,-
CASSMGTGSPYEQYF,TGTGCCAGTAGTATGGGGACAGGTTCTCCCTACGAGCAGTACTTC,TRBJ2-7,TRBD1,TRBV19,-
CASSPTDTQYF,TGTGCCAGCAGCCCTACAGATACGCAGTATTTT,TRBJ2-3,-,TRBV7-9,once